A single sample gave rise to the 30 T cell receptor beta chains below, sequenced in a study of cytomegalovirus exposure and HLA in healthy donors. The study ran its PCR with 60 Vbeta and 13 Jbeta primers. Clones were sequenced by immunoSEQ multiplex PCR, and TCRdb holds only the in-frame ones, with some missing. Of under 200,000 clones in the sample, roughly 74% were seen once. The sample comprised PBMCs. The receptors originated from a woman between 35 and 50 years old in good health and CMV-seropositive.

The chain links TRBV9 to TRBJ2-2; TRBD2 aligns across 12 bases. Germline CDR1 SGDLS, CDR2 YYNGEE. The CDR3 loop spans 16 amino acids. Germline trimming cut 3 bases from V and 5 bases from J; bases unmatched to any gene: 5. CDR3 nucleotides: TGTGCCAGCAGCGGGACTAGCGGGACATTAACCGGGGAGCTGTTTTTT. Protein sequence: CASSGTSGTLTGELFF.

This rearrangement joins TRBV5-1 to TRBJ2-6; 7 nucleotides match TRBD2. Germline V gene data show CDR1 as SGHRS and CDR2 as YFSETQ. The V gene end was trimmed by 2 bases and the J gene end by 2 bases; junction bases not matched to a gene: 4. The CDR3 is 16 residues long. CDR3 bases: TGCGCCAGCAGCTTAGGCGGGAGCACTGGGGCCAACGTCCTGACTTTC. As protein: CASSLGGSTGANVLTF.

The chain links TRBV4-3 to TRBJ1-1; D ambiguous. The germline V gene encodes CDR1 LGHNA and CDR2 YSLEER. Trimming left V 1 base short and J 1 base short, with 10 bases between. This CDR3 has 15 amino acids. The CDR3 DNA sequence: TGCGCCAGCAGCCAAGGGAGTCGACCGAACACTGAAGCTTTCTTT. It is translated as CASSQGSRPNTEAFF.

This clone appeared a few times. The genes are TRBV28 and TRBJ2-7, with 8 bases that match TRBD2. V lost 3 bases and J lost 2; bases outside the gene matches: 3. The CDR3 length is 14 residues. CDR1 is MDHEN, CDR2 SYDVKM, per germline. The CDR3 DNA follows: TGTGCCAGCAGTTTTCGGGGACTAGCCTACGAGCAGTACTTC. Translating gives CASSFRGLAYEQYF. The whole variable domain, remainder taken from reference TRBV28 and TRBJ2-7, is DVKVTQSSRYLVKRTGEKVFLECVQDMDHENMFWYRQDPGLGLRLIYFSYDVKMKEKGDIPEGYSVSREKKERFSLILESASTNQTSMYLCASSFRGLAYEQYFGPGTRLTVT.

A few counts support this clone. The V and J genes are TRBV4-3 and TRBJ2-3; 11 bases align to TRBD2. CDR3 length: 16 amino acids. Trimming took 0 bases from V and 6 from J; bases not matched to a gene: 5. The germline V gene has CDR1 LGHNA and CDR2 YSLEER. The CDR3 coding sequence is TGCGCCAGCAGCCAAGAGCTAGCGGGAGGACCCGATACGCAGTATTTT. Its protein product is CASSQELAGGPDTQYF.

The rearrangement uses TRBV27 and TRBJ1-6; D is possibly TRBD1 (6 bases). Germline V gene sequence: CDR1 MNHEY, CDR2 SMNVEV (reference sequence). The V gene lost 3 bases and the J gene lost 7 bases, with 19 bases spanning the gap. This CDR3 contains 17 residues. The CDR3 sequence is CASSFSPYRETNSPLHF. As DNA, the CDR3 is TGTGCCAGCAGTTTTTCACCATACAGGGAGACGAATTCACCCCTCCACTTT.

This chain connects TRBV7-2 to TRBJ2-2; TRBD1 agrees at 9 bases. CDR3 length: 15 amino acids. Germline values: CDR1 SGHTA, CDR2 FQGNSA. With 5 bases clipped from V and 6 bases from J, the junction kept 7 bases outside the gene matches. In DNA, the CDR3 is TGTGCCAGCAGCCCGGGACAGGGTCTAGCCGGGGAGCTGTTTTTT. It yields the protein CASSPGQGLAGELFF. The full variable domain, its missing parts supplied by reference TRBV7-2 and TRBJ2-2, is GAGVSQSPSNKVTEKGKDVELRCDPISGHTALYWYRQSLGQGLEFLIYFQGNSAPDKSGLPSDRFSAERTGGSVSTLTIQRTQQEDSAVYLCASSPGQGLAGELFFGEGSRLTVL.

In its sample, this clone was seen once. V gene TRBV19 combines with J gene TRBJ2-1, with 9 bases matching TRBD1. Trimming at V came to 4 bases and at J to 9 bases, leaving 4 bases not matched to a gene. CDR3 length equals 13 residues. Germline values: CDR1 LNHDA, CDR2 SQIVND (reference sequence). This CDR3 reads CASSTQGAGEQFF. CDR3 in DNA: TGTGCCAGTAGTACACAGGGGGCCGGTGAGCAGTTCTTC. Full variable domain (outside the CDR3, taken from reference TRBV19 and TRBJ2-1): DGGITQSPKYLFRKEGQNVTLSCEQNLNHDAMYWYRQDPGQGLRLIYYSQIVNDFQKGDIAEGYSVSREKKESFPLTVTSAQKNPTAFYLCASSTQGAGEQFFGPGTRLTVL.

V usage is TRBV19 and J usage is TRBJ1-3; D might be TRBD1 (5 bases). In germline, CDR1 is LNHDA, CDR2 SQIVND (reference sequence). This CDR3 has 14 residues. Trimming cost V 5 bases and J 1 base, with 9 bases left between them. The CDR3 is CASSGALSGNTIYF. As DNA, the CDR3 is TGTGCCAGTAGTGGGGCTTTATCTGGAAACACCATATATTTT.

In this sample, this clone turned up a few times. This chain uses TRBV9 with TRBJ1-1, with D uncertain. The germline V gene encodes CDR1 SGDLS and CDR2 YYNGEE. V lost 4 bases to trimming and J lost 3 bases, with 13 bases between them. CDR3 length: 14 residues. The CDR3 loop is CASSLRGGDTEAFF. DNA of the CDR3: TGTGCCAGCAGCCTTCGGGGTGGGGACACTGAAGCTTTCTTT.

The chain has TRBV11-3 and TRBJ2-2; 12 bases line up with TRBD1. CDR3 size: 16 residues. Germline V lookup: CDR1 SGHNT, CDR2 YENEEA. V lost 6 bases and J lost 7; bases outside the gene matches: 9. The CDR3 here is CASSKGQGALGGELFF. For the CDR3, the DNA is TGTGCCAGCAGTAAGGGACAGGGGGCATTAGGCGGGGAGCTGTTTTTT.

The chain employs TRBV5-4 and TRBJ2-1, with 7 bases matching TRBD1. The J segment lost 5 bases and the V segment lost 7 bases, leaving 6 bases of the junction unmatched. Per germline, CDR1 SGHNT and CDR2 YYREEE (reference sequence). This CDR3 region has 13 residues. The CDR3, as DNA: TGTGCCAGCGGATCGACAGGGAACAATGAGCAGTTCTTC. Translation: CASGSTGNNEQFF. Together with reference TRBV5-4 and TRBJ2-1, the CDR3 gives the full variable domain: ETGVTQSPTHLIKTRGQQVTLRCSSQSGHNTVSWYQQALGQGPQFIFQYYREEENGRGNFPPRFSGLQFPNYSSELNVNALELDDSALYLCASGSTGNNEQFFGPGTRLTVL.

This clone was picked up a small number of times. The chain couples TRBV27 to TRBJ2-7; the match to TRBD1 covers 10 bases. With 6 bases clipped from V and 9 bases from J, the junction kept 14 bases outside the gene matches. The CDR3 loop spans 15 amino acids. CDR1 is MNHEY and CDR2 is SMNVEV in the germline V gene (reference sequence). This chain's CDR3 is CASRPGGTGVFGQYF. The DNA for the CDR3 is TGTGCCAGCAGACCTGGGGGGACAGGGGTTTTTGGGCAGTACTTC.

The chain combines TRBV6-6 with TRBJ1-4, with D perhaps TRBD1 (6 bases). The CDR3 loop spans 16 amino acids. Trimming cost V 3 bases and J 12 bases, with 23 bases left between them. Germline V CDR1 and CDR2: MNHNY, SVGAGI (reference sequence). For the CDR3, the DNA is TGTGCCAGCAGTTATAACACAGGGCACGAAGGGGGAGAACTGTTTTTT. This encodes CASSYNTGHEGGELFF.

The rearrangement uses TRBV7-9 and TRBJ1-1; possibly TRBD1 for D (5 bases). Germline-derived CDR1 and CDR2 are SEHNR and FQNEAQ (reference sequence). Between the trimmed V and J ends, which lost 5 bases and 5 bases, there was a span of 9 bases. The CDR3 is 12 residues long. Here the CDR3 reads CASSPDSTEAFF. The DNA of the CDR3 is TGTGCCAGCAGCCCTGACAGTACTGAAGCTTTCTTT.

This clone was seen a handful of times. This sequence joins TRBV5-6 and TRBJ2-7; 7 nucleotides align to TRBD2. J gave up 2 bases and V 6 bases, and 8 bases lay outside the gene matches. Germline values: CDR1 SGHDT, CDR2 YYEEEE. The CDR3 has 14 amino acids. In DNA, the CDR3 is TGTGCCAGCATGGGCGGGAGTAACACCTACGAGCAGTACTTC. The encoded protein is CASMGGSNTYEQYF.

The chain recombines TRBV7-9 with TRBJ2-7; no firm D call. CDR1 and CDR2 from the germline V gene are SEHNR and FQNEAQ (reference sequence). The CDR3 totals 12 residues. Trimming cost V 5 bases and J 4 bases, with 9 bases left between them. The CDR3 nucleotides read TGTGCCAGCAGCCCCCTCGGGTACGAGCAGTACTTC. Amino acids: CASSPLGYEQYF. The entire variable domain, with the rest obtained from reference TRBV7-9 and TRBJ2-7, is as follows: DTGVSQNPRHKITKRGQNVTFRCDPISEHNRLYWYRQTLGQGPEFLTYFQNEAQLEKSRLLSDRFSAERPKGSFSTLEIQRTEQGDSAMYLCASSPLGYEQYFGPGTRLTVT.

The V gene is TRBV7-9, the J gene TRBJ1-1; D may be TRBD1 (5 bases). Deletions cut 6 bases from V and 4 bases from J, with 12 bases between. Germline V lookup: CDR1 SEHNR, CDR2 FQNEAQ (reference sequence). The CDR3 totals 13 residues. The CDR3 DNA follows: TGTGCCAGCAGGTTACAGGAGGCCACTGAAGCTTTCTTT. Translation: CASRLQEATEAFF.

V is TRBV30 and J is TRBJ1-2; 8 bases agree with TRBD1. The V gene's germline CDR1 is GTSNPN and CDR2 SVGIG (reference sequence). The CDR3 runs to 16 residues. The junction had 18 bases not matched to a gene; V was cut back by 7 bases and J by 5 bases. Here the CDR3 reads CAFWITAGGPGYGYTF. The CDR3 coding sequence is TGTGCCTTTTGGATCACGGCAGGGGGCCCAGGATATGGCTACACCTTC.

V gene TRBV7-9 combines with J gene TRBJ2-1; TRBD2 matches 8 bases. Germline lookup yields CDR1 SEHNR and CDR2 FQNEAQ (reference sequence). CDR3 length equals 15 residues. Trimming removed 1 base from V and 6 bases from J; junction bases left unmatched: 5. DNA of the CDR3: TGTGCCAGCAGCTTAGGGACTAGCACGGCCAATGAGCAGTTCTTC. It specifies CASSLGTSTANEQFF. The full variable domain, with the rest looked up from reference TRBV7-9 and TRBJ2-1, is DTGVSQNPRHKITKRGQNVTFRCDPISEHNRLYWYRQTLGQGPEFLTYFQNEAQLEKSRLLSDRFSAERPKGSFSTLEIQRTEQGDSAMYLCASSLGTSTANEQFFGPGTRLTVL.

This clone has a handful of counts. This chain uses TRBV11-2 with TRBJ1-4; 7 nucleotides match TRBD1. CDR1 is SGHAT, CDR2 FQNNGV, per germline. Trimming cost V 1 base and J 9 bases; bases outside gene matches: 8. The CDR3 extends over 15 amino acids. CDR3 nucleotides: TGTGCCAGCAGCTTAGGGGGACAGTCGCTAAAAAAACTGTTTTTT. This encodes CASSLGGQSLKKLFF. Supplemented by reference TRBV11-2 and TRBJ1-4, the full variable domain reads EAGVAQSPRYKIIEKRQSVAFWCNPISGHATLYWYQQILGQGPKLLIQFQNNGVVDDSQLPKDRFSAERLKGVDSTLKIQPAKLEDSAVYLCASSLGGQSLKKLFFGSGTQLSVL.

This sequence joins TRBV7-2 and TRBJ2-7; D is undetermined. The germline V and J ends were trimmed by 6 bases and 0 bases, with 15 bases remaining between them. Germline CDR1 and CDR2: SGHTA and FQGNSA. There are 15 residues in the CDR3. The CDR3 bases are TGTGCCAGCAGTTTTGTCCCGTTGGCCTCCTACGAGCAGTACTTC. This gives the protein CASSFVPLASYEQYF.

The rearrangement uses TRBV5-1 and TRBJ2-5, with 10 bases lining up with TRBD1. V dropped 2 bases and J dropped 3; count of bases not matched to a gene: 7. Germline V gene sequence: CDR1 SGHRS, CDR2 YFSETQ. The CDR3 is made up of 16 amino acids. CDR3 residues: CASSLGGQGDKETQYF. The CDR3 nucleotides read TGCGCCAGCAGCTTAGGCGGACAGGGGGACAAAGAGACCCAGTACTTC.

This chain links TRBV7-3 with TRBJ2-2, with D uncertain. Germline values: CDR1 SGHTA, CDR2 FQGTGA. This CDR3 is 13 amino acids long. Trimming removed 0 bases from V and 6 bases from J, with 5 bases in between. CDR3 DNA: TGTGCCAGCAGCTTAACCTTAGCCGGGGAGCTGTTTTTT. This translates into CASSLTLAGELFF.

The rearrangement uses TRBV27 and TRBJ2-5; maybe TRBD2 (6 bases). The germline V and J ends were trimmed by 8 bases and 5 bases, with 15 bases remaining between them. CDR1 and CDR2 (germline): MNHEY, SMNVEV (reference sequence). This CDR3 spans 13 amino acids. CDR3: CASSRGLGETQYF. The DNA of the CDR3 is TGTGCCAGCTCGCGGGGACTCGGCGAGACCCAGTACTTC.

The rearrangement uses TRBV7-8 and TRBJ2-5; 7 nucleotides agree with TRBD1. Germline values: CDR1 SGHVS, CDR2 FQNEAQ. With 5 bases clipped from V and 2 bases from J, the junction kept 11 bases outside the gene matches. The CDR3 is 16 residues long. The DNA for the CDR3 is TGTGCCAGCAGCAACACACCGGGACAGAGACAAGAGACCCAGTACTTC. This gives the protein CASSNTPGQRQETQYF.

The CDR3 DNA reads as TGTGCCAGCAGTCTGCCTCCGACTAGCTATCGGGGGGATGAGCAGTTCTTC. Its translation: CASSLPPTSYRGDEQFF. This chain joins TRBV27 and TRBJ2-1, with TRBD2 matching over 7 bases. The trim removed 5 bases at V and 8 bases at J, leaving 18 bases unmatched. Germline V gene data show CDR1 as MNHEY and CDR2 as SMNVEV (reference sequence). This CDR3 region has 17 residues.

This clone was seen a few times. This sequence joins TRBV5-1 and TRBJ1-3; possibly TRBD1 for D (6 bases). Germline values: CDR1 SGHRS, CDR2 YFSETQ. This CDR3 is built from 15 residues. V lost 4 bases and J lost 0, with 11 bases in between. CDR3 in DNA: TGCGCCAGCAGCACCGGGACAAACTCTGGAAACACCATATATTTT. As protein: CASSTGTNSGNTIYF.

The rearrangement links TRBV5-4 to TRBJ2-1; 10 positions match TRBD1. CDR3 length equals 16 residues. With 0 bases clipped from V and 3 bases from J, the junction kept 3 bases outside the gene matches. Germline V gene data show CDR1 as SGHNT and CDR2 as YYREEE (reference sequence). Here the CDR3 reads CASSLGGQGFYNEQFF. The CDR3 DNA sequence: TGTGCCAGCAGCTTGGGGGGACAGGGGTTCTACAATGAGCAGTTCTTC.

The chain combines TRBV28 with TRBJ1-1; 7 positions agree with TRBD1. The germline CDR1 and CDR2 sequences are MDHEN and SYDVKM. V shed 4 bases, J shed 4 bases, and the junction held 6 bases outside the gene matches. The CDR3 covers 14 residues. The CDR3 DNA reads as TGTGCCAGCAGTTCTAGGACAGGTGTCACTGAAGCTTTCTTT. Residues: CASSSRTGVTEAFF.